The source of this T cell receptor (beta chain) is a study of blood T cell repertoires in COVID-19. Background on the study: Sources were T cells, B-cell-depleted T cells, or PBMCs; the material itself was cDNA or gDNA.

V lost 2 bases, J lost 1 base, and 17 bases lay in between. Germline CDR1 reads SGHRS; CDR2 reads YFSETQ. This CDR3 region has 17 residues. Per the original methods: For nucleated cells, counts were estimated from reference gene primer amplification. The assay was immunoSEQ multiplex PCR, and TCRdb's table has in-frame clones only and misses some. Clone size and the V and J calls come from that table; the DNA yielded D and trimming. The sample lists roughly 130,000 clones, around 83% occurring once. The V gene is TRBV5-1, the J gene TRBJ2-3; D call uncertain. Source material: peripheral blood. The clonotype comes from a woman aged 45-65 years with acute or convalescent COVID-19. CDR3 protein: CASSFPSGRKGTDTQYF. In DNA form, the CDR3 reads TGCGCCAGCAGCTTTCCATCAGGAAGAAAGGGCACAGATACGCAGTATTTT. The full variable domain, rest sourced from reference TRBV5-1 and TRBJ2-3, is KAGVTQTPRYLIKTRGQQVTLSCSPISGHRSVSWYQQTPGQGLQFLFEYFSETQRNKGNFPGRFSGRQFSNSRSEMNVSTLELGDSALYLCASSFPSGRKGTDTQYFGPGTRLTVL.